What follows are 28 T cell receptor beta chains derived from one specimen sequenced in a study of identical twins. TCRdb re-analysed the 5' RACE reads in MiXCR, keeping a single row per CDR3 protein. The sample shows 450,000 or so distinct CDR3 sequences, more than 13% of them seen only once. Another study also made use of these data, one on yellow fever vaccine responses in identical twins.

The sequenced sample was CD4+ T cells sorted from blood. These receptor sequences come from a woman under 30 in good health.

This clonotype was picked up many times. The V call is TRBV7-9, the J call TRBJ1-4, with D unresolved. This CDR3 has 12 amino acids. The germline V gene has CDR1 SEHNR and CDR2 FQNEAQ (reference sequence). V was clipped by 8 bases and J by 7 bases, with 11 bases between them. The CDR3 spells CASGRLSEKLFF. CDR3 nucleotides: TGTGCCAGCGGGCGCCTTAGTGAAAAACTGTTTTTT.

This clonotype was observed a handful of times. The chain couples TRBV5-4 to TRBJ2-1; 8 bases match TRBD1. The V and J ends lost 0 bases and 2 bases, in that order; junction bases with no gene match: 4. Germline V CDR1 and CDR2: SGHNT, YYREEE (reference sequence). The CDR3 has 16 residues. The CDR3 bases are TGTGCCAGCAGCTTGGCCAGGGGGCTCACCTACAATGAGCAGTTCTTC. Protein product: CASSLARGLTYNEQFF.

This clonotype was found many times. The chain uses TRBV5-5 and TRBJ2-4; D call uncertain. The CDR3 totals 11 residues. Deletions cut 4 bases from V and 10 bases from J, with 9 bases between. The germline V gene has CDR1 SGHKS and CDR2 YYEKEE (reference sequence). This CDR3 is CASSPEQIQYF. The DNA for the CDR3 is TGTGCCAGCAGCCCGGAGCAGATTCAGTACTTC.

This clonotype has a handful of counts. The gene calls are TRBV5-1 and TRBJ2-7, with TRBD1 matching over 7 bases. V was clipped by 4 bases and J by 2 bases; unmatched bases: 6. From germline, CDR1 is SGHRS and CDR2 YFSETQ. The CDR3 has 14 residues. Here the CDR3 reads CASSPGTETYEQYF. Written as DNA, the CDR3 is TGCGCCAGCAGCCCCGGGACAGAGACCTACGAGCAGTACTTC.

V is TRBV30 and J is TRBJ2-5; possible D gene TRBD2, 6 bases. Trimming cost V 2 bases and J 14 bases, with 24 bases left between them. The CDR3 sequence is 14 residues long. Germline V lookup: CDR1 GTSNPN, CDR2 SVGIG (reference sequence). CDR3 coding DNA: TGTGCCTGGAGTAGCCTAGCGCGAGAGGCGGCATACTACTTC. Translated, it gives CAWSSLAREAAYYF.

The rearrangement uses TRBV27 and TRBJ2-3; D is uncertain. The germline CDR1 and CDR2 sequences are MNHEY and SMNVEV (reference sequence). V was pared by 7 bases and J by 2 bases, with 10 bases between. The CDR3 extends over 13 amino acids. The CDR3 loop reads CASNGLNTDTQYF. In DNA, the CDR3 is TGTGCCAGCAATGGGCTTAACACAGATACGCAGTATTTT.

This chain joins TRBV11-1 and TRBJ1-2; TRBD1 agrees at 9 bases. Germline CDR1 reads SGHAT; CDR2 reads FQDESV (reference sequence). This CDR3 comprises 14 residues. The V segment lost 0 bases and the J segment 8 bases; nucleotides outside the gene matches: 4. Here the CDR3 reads CASSLAGQGFGYTF. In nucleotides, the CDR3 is TGTGCCAGCAGCTTAGCGGGACAGGGATTCGGCTACACCTTC.

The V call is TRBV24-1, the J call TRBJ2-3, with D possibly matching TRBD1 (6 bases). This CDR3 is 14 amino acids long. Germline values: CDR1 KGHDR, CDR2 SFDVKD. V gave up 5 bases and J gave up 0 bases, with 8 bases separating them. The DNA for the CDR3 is TGTGCCACCAGTGTGACAGGTAGCACAGATACGCAGTATTTT. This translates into CATSVTGSTDTQYF.

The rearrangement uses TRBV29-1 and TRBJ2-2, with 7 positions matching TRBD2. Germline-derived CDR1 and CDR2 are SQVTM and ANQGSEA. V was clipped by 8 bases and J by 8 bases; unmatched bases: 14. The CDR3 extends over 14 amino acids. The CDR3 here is CSNGVGGGSGELFF. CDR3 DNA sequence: TGCAGCAATGGGGTTGGCGGGGGTTCTGGGGAGCTGTTTTTT.

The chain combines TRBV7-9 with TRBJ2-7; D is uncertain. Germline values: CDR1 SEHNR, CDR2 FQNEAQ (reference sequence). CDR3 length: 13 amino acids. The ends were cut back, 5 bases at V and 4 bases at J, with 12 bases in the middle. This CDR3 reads CASSTSTAYEQYF. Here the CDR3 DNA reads TGTGCCAGCAGCACATCTACAGCTTACGAGCAGTACTTC.

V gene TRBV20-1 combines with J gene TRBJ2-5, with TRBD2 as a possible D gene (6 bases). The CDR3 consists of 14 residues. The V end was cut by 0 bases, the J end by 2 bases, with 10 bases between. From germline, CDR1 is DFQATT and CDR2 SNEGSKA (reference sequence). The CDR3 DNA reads TGCAGTGCTAGAGATGGGGGACTTCAAGAGACCCAGTACTTC. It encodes CSARDGGLQETQYF.

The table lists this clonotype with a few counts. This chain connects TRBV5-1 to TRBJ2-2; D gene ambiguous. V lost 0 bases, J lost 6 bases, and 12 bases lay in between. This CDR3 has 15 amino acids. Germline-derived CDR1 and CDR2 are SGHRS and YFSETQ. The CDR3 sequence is CASSLEGWVAGELFF. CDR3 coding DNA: TGCGCCAGCAGCTTGGAAGGTTGGGTTGCCGGGGAGCTGTTTTTT.

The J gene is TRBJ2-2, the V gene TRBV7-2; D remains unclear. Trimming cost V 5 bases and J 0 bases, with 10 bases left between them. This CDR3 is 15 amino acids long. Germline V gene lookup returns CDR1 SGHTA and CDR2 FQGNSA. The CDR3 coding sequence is TGTGCCAGCAGCCCGGAGTGGACGAACACCGGGGAGCTGTTTTTT. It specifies CASSPEWTNTGELFF.

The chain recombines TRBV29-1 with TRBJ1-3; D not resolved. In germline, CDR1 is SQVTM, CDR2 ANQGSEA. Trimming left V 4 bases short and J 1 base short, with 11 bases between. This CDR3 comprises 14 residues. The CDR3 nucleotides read TGCAGCGTTGGGTATAGTCAGTCTGGAAACACCATATATTTT. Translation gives CSVGYSQSGNTIYF.

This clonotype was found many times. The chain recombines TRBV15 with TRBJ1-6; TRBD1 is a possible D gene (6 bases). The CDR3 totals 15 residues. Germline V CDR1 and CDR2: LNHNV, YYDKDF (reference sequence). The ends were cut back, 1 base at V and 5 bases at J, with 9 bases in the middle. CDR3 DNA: TGTGCCACCAGCAGAGCCGCAGGGGATAATTCACCCCTCCACTTT. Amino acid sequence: CATSRAAGDNSPLHF.

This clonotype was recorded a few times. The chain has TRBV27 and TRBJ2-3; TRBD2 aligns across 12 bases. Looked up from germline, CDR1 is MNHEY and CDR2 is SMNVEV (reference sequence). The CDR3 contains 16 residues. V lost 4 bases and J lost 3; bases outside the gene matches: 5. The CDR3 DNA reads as TGTGCCAGCAGTTCCTCCCTAGCGGGGGGGACAGATACGCAGTATTTT. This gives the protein CASSSSLAGGTDTQYF.

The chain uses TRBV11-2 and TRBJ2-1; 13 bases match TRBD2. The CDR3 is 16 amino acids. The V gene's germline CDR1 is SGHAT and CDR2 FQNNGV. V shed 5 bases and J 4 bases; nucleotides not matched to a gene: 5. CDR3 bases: TGTGCCAGCAGCCGACGGACTAGCGGGGGTTACAATGAGCAGTTCTTC. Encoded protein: CASSRRTSGGYNEQFF.

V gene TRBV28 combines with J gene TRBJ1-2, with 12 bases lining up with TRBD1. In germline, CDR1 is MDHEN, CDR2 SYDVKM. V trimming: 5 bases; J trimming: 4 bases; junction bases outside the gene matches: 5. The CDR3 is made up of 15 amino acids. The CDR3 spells CASSKGQGATYGYTF. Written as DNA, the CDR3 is TGTGCCAGCAGTAAGGGACAGGGGGCGACCTATGGCTACACCTTC.

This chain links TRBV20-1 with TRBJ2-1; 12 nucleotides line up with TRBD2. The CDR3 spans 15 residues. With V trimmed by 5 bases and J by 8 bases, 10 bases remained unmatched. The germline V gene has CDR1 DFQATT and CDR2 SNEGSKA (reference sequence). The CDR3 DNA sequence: TGCAGTGCTCCCCACCCTAGCGGGGGGGCCTATGAGCAGTTCTTC. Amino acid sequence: CSAPHPSGGAYEQFF.

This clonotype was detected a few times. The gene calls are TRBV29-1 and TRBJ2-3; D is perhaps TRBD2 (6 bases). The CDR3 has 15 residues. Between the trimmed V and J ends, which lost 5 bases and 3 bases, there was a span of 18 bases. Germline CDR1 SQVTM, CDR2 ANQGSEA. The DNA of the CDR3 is TGCAGCGTTATGACCCCTTACGGGAGTACAGATACGCAGTATTTT. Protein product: CSVMTPYGSTDTQYF.

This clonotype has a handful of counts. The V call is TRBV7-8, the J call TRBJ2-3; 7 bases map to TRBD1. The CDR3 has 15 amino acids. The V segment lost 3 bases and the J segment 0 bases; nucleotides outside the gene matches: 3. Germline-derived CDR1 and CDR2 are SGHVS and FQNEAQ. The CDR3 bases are TGTGCCAGCAGCTTCTTGGACAGGAGCACAGATACGCAGTATTTT. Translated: CASSFLDRSTDTQYF.

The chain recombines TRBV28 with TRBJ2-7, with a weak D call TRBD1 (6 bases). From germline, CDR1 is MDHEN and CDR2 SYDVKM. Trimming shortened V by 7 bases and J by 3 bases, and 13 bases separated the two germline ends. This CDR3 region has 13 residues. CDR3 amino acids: CASMRAGDYEQYF. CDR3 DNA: TGTGCCAGCATGAGGGCAGGGGACTACGAGCAGTACTTC.

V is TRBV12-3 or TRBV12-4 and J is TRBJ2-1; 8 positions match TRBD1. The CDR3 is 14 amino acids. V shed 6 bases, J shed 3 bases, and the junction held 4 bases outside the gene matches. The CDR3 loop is CASRRTGHYNEQFF. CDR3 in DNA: TGTGCCAGCAGGAGGACAGGGCACTACAATGAGCAGTTCTTC.

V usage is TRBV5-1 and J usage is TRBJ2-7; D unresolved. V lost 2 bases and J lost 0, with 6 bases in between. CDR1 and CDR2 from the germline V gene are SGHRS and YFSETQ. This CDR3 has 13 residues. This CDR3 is CASSFAYSYEQYF. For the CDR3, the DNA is TGCGCCAGCAGCTTCGCATACTCCTACGAGCAGTACTTC.

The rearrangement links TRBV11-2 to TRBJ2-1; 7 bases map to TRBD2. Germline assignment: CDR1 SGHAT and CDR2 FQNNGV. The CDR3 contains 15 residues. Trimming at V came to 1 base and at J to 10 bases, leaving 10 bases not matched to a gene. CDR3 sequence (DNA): TGTGCCAGCAGCTTAGTGGGAGGGTCCCTTTTAGAGCAGTTCTTC. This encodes CASSLVGGSLLEQFF.

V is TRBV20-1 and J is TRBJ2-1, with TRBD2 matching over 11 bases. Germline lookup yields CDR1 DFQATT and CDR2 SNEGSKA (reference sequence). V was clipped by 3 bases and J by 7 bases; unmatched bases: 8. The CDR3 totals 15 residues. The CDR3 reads CSASGSGRAPNEQFF. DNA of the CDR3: TGCAGTGCTAGCGGTAGCGGGAGGGCGCCGAATGAGCAGTTCTTC.

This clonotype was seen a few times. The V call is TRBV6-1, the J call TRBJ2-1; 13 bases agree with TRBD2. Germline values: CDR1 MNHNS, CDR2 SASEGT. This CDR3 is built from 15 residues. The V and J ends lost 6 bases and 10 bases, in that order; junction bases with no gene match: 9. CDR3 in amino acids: CASSPLAGGPQEQFF. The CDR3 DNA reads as TGTGCCAGCAGCCCACTAGCGGGGGGGCCACAGGAGCAGTTCTTC.

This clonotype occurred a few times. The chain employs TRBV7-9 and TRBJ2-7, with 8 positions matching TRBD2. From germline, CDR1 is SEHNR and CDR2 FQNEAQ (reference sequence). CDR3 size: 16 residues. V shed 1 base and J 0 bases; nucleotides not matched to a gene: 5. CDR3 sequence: CASSLGQAGVSYEQYF. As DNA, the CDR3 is TGTGCCAGCAGCTTAGGGCAAGCGGGGGTCTCCTACGAGCAGTACTTC.